The 14 T cell receptor beta chains below were found in one sample sequenced in a study of cytomegalovirus exposure and HLA in healthy donors. 13 Jbeta primers and 60 Vbeta primers were used for the PCR. Method: immunoSEQ multiplex PCR; TCRdb's copy keeps in-frame clones and lacks some. The table lists about 41,000 clones, with 6.2% in the top ten. The sequenced sample was PBMCs. These receptors were obtained from a man younger than 40 in good health and CMV-seronegative.

The chain carries TRBV11-1 and TRBJ1-1; D is perhaps TRBD1 (6 bases). CDR1 SGHAT and CDR2 FQDESV come from the germline V gene (reference sequence). The CDR3 has 14 amino acids. V shed 1 base and J shed 5 bases, with 11 bases lying between them. The CDR3 coding sequence is TGTGCCAGCAGCTTAGTGGGGGCAAGGACTGAAGCTTTCTTT. This translates into CASSLVGARTEAFF.

This rearrangement joins TRBV29-1 to TRBJ2-3; no clear D. With 5 bases removed from V and 2 bases from J, the gap between germline ends came to 8 bases. Germline V CDR1 and CDR2: SQVTM, ANQGSEA. The CDR3 runs to 12 residues. The CDR3 sequence: CSVKRDTDTQYF. CDR3 bases: TGCAGCGTTAAGCGTGACACAGATACGCAGTATTTT.

The chain couples TRBV5-1 to TRBJ1-5; TRBD1 might be the D (5 bases). The V gene's germline CDR1 is SGHRS and CDR2 YFSETQ. The CDR3 sequence is 16 residues long. V was cut by 3 bases and J by 6 bases, with 19 bases left in between. DNA of the CDR3: TGCGCCAGCAGCTCGGGTCCGGGGGTTGGGGGTCAGCCCCAGCATTTT. Residues: CASSSGPGVGGQPQHF.

The CDR3, as DNA: TGTGCCAGCAGCAATTCCCTCAGGTACCCTAATGAAAAACTGTTTTTT. Translation: CASSNSLRYPNEKLFF. This chain uses TRBV13 with TRBJ1-4; no clear D. This CDR3 is 16 amino acids long. The V end was cut by 5 bases, the J end by 3 bases, with 16 bases between. Germline-derived CDR1 and CDR2 are PRHDT and FYEKMQ (reference sequence).

V and J are TRBV9 and TRBJ2-1, with D possibly being TRBD2 (6 bases). V lost 0 bases to trimming and J lost 9 bases, with 16 bases between them. In germline, CDR1 is SGDLS, CDR2 YYNGEE. The CDR3 has 15 residues. Written as DNA, the CDR3 is TGTGCCAGCAGCGTAGGCCACACGGGGGTGGGTGAGCAGTTCTTC. Translated: CASSVGHTGVGEQFF. The full variable domain, with the rest looked up from reference TRBV9 and TRBJ2-1, is DSGVTQTPKHLITATGQRVTLRCSPRSGDLSVYWYQQSLDQGLQFLIQYYNGEERAKGNILERFSAQQFPDLHSELNLSSLELGDSALYFCASSVGHTGVGEQFFGPGTRLTVL.

This chain connects TRBV6-5 to TRBJ2-2, with 8 bases identical to TRBD2. Germline values: CDR1 MNHEY, CDR2 SVGAGI. Germline trimming cut 0 bases from V and 2 bases from J; bases unmatched to any gene: 2. The CDR3 totals 16 residues. Here the CDR3 reads CASSYSAGANTGELFF. The CDR3 nucleotides are TGTGCCAGCAGTTACTCAGCGGGGGCCAACACCGGGGAGCTGTTTTTT.

This sequence joins TRBV6-7 and TRBJ2-1; TRBD2 matches at 9 bases. TRBV6-7 is an ORF, with its function uncertain. The length of the CDR3 is 14 residues. After removal of 2 bases from V and 7 bases from J, the junction contained 3 bases not matched to a gene. This chain's CDR3 is CASSYQRGENEQFF. The CDR3 coding sequence is TGTGCCAGCAGTTACCAGCGGGGGGAAAATGAGCAGTTCTTC.

The chain combines TRBV6-6 with TRBJ2-7; no reliable D call. The CDR3 totals 12 residues. Trimming removed 0 bases at V and 6 bases at J, with 6 bases between. Germline CDR1 MNHNY, CDR2 SVGAGI (reference sequence). The CDR3 is CASSYSLAEQYF. DNA of the CDR3: TGTGCCAGCAGTTACTCGTTGGCCGAGCAGTACTTC.

J is TRBJ1-5 and V is TRBV27, with D perhaps matching TRBD1 (6 bases). With 9 bases removed from V and 5 bases from J, the gap between germline ends came to 20 bases. CDR1 is MNHEY and CDR2 is SMNVEV in the germline V gene (reference sequence). CDR3 size: 15 residues. CDR3 in amino acids: CASSPGTFDHQPQHF. The CDR3 DNA follows: TGTGCCAGTAGCCCCGGGACATTTGATCATCAGCCCCAGCATTTT.

The V gene is TRBV4-1, the J gene TRBJ1-1, with 8 bases fitting TRBD1. The CDR3 runs 15 residues. Trimming cost V 3 bases and J 7 bases; bases outside gene matches: 10. Germline V lookup: CDR1 MGHRA, CDR2 YSYEKL. The CDR3 DNA is TGCGCCAGCAGCCATTCCGGGACAGGAGGCGTTGAAGCTTTCTTT. It translates to CASSHSGTGGVEAFF.

V is TRBV28 and J is TRBJ2-7, with a weak D call TRBD2 (6 bases). This CDR3 comprises 15 residues. V was trimmed by 3 bases and J by 2 bases, leaving 14 bases between them. CDR1 MDHEN and CDR2 SYDVKM come from the germline V gene. The CDR3 sequence: CASSLISSGAYEQYF. The DNA of the CDR3 is TGTGCCAGCAGTTTGATCAGTAGCGGCGCCTACGAGCAGTACTTC.

The V and J genes are TRBV6-4 and TRBJ1-6, with D possibly TRBD1 on 6 matching bases. Deletions cut 6 bases from V and 7 bases from J, with 10 bases between. Germline assignment: CDR1 MRHNA and CDR2 SNTAGT. The CDR3 contains 13 residues. DNA for the CDR3: TGTGCCAGCAGCGGACAGTTGAATTCACCCCTCCACTTT. Protein: CASSGQLNSPLHF.

The chain has TRBV30 and TRBJ1-2, with 7 bases lining up with TRBD1. J was trimmed by 4 bases and V by 5 bases; bases with no gene match: 13. The CDR3 is 15 residues long. Germline CDR1 is GTSNPN and CDR2 is SVGIG (reference sequence). As DNA, the CDR3 is TGTGCCTGGTCCAACAGGGGAGCGGGCCTCTATGGCTACACCTTC. Translating gives CAWSNRGAGLYGYTF.

Considering frequency, this clone is medium-sized (0.01 to 0.1%). The V and J genes are TRBV7-8 and TRBJ1-3; 7 positions agree with TRBD1. CDR3 length equals 18 residues. Germline values: CDR1 SGHVS, CDR2 FQNEAQ. V lost 0 bases to trimming and J lost 0 bases; unmatched junction nucleotides: 8. This CDR3 is CASSLATMTGFSGNTIYF. CDR3 DNA sequence: TGTGCCAGCAGCTTAGCCACCATGACAGGGTTCTCTGGAAACACCATATATTTT.